One sample yielded the 15 T cell receptor beta chains listed below, sequenced in a study of cytomegalovirus exposure and HLA in healthy donors. PCR involved 60 Vbeta and 13 Jbeta primers. The table came from immunoSEQ multiplex PCR; TCRdb's copy has only in-frame clones and leaves some out. This sample has 200,000 or so clones; 82% occur once, and the top ten carry roughly 2.5%. Material for sequencing was PBMCs. The receptors come from a woman aged 40-49 years in good health and CMV-seronegative.

Notes on this clone: The same CDR3 also results from other DNA sequences found in this sample. The chain joins TRBV6-5 to TRBJ2-7; maybe TRBD2 (6 bases). Trimming shortened V by 8 bases and J by 2 bases, and 13 bases separated the two germline ends. This CDR3 has 13 residues. CDR1 and CDR2 from the germline V gene are MNHEY and SVGAGI. The CDR3 region is CASRGTEAYEQYF. The CDR3 nucleotides are TGTGCCAGCCGGGGGACGGAGGCCTACGAGCAGTACTTC.

This clone was observed once. This rearrangement joins TRBV5-1 to TRBJ1-2; 8 nucleotides agree with TRBD1. CDR3 length equals 15 residues. Losses at the gene ends were 2 bases for V and 0 bases for J; bases not matched to a gene: 3. Germline V gene data show CDR1 as SGHRS and CDR2 as YFSETQ. CDR3 nucleotide sequence: TGCGCCAGCAGCTTACTGGGACAGGCTAACTATGGCTACACCTTC. Its protein is CASSLLGQANYGYTF.

In this sample, this clone turned up once. The chain links TRBV27 to TRBJ2-7; 9 bases line up with TRBD1. Germline-derived CDR1 and CDR2 are MNHEY and SMNVEV (reference sequence). V shed 3 bases and J 4 bases; nucleotides not matched to a gene: 4. The CDR3 length is 14 residues. The CDR3 DNA is TGTGCCAGCAGTTTCCGGGACAGGGCGTACGAGCAGTACTTC. Its protein is CASSFRDRAYEQYF.

J is TRBJ2-1 and V is TRBV5-4; 7 nucleotides agree with TRBD2. Germline assignment: CDR1 SGHNT and CDR2 YYREEE (reference sequence). The J segment lost 7 bases and the V segment lost 0 bases, leaving 10 bases of the junction unmatched. This CDR3 region has 16 residues. CDR3 in amino acids: CASSLDAGDRRNEQFF. DNA for the CDR3: TGTGCCAGCAGCTTGGACGCGGGAGATCGTAGGAATGAGCAGTTCTTC.

The J gene is TRBJ1-1, the V gene TRBV6-1; no clear D gene. The V gene lost 8 bases and the J gene lost 2 bases, with 12 bases spanning the gap. The CDR3 has 13 amino acids. From germline, CDR1 is MNHNS and CDR2 SASEGT. CDR3 coding DNA: TGTGCCAGCTTCGGGGTCCTAAACACTGAAGCTTTCTTT. Protein sequence: CASFGVLNTEAFF.

The rearrangement joins TRBV5-8 to TRBJ2-3; D is uncertain. The CDR3 runs to 14 residues. CDR1 is SGHTS and CDR2 is YDEGEE in the germline V gene. V gave up 3 bases and J gave up 1 base, with 9 bases separating them. The CDR3 spells CASSSRRRTDTQYF. Here the CDR3 DNA reads TGTGCCAGCAGCTCGCGGCGCCGCACAGATACGCAGTATTTT.

This sequence joins TRBV7-2 and TRBJ2-7, with 8 bases that match TRBD1. Trimming cost V 5 bases and J 6 bases; bases outside gene matches: 3. Germline CDR1 SGHTA, CDR2 FQGNSA. This CDR3 comprises 12 residues. For the CDR3, the DNA is TGTGCCAGCAGCAGACAGGGGTTCGAGCAGTACTTC. Its translation is CASSRQGFEQYF.

The gene calls are TRBV2 and TRBJ2-7, with D perhaps being TRBD1 or TRBD2 (5 bases each). Germline V gives CDR1 SNHLY, CDR2 FYNNEI. The CDR3 spans 15 residues. The V and J ends lost 4 bases and 2 bases respectively, with 15 bases between them. CDR3 DNA: TGTGCCAGCAGTGGAGCGGCAGGGCTCCCCTACGAGCAGTACTTC. Protein: CASSGAAGLPYEQYF.

This chain uses TRBV11-2 with TRBJ2-4; weak D call: TRBD2 (6 bases). Germline V CDR1 and CDR2: SGHAT, FQNNGV. Trimming removed 6 bases from V and 2 bases from J, with 14 bases in between. The CDR3 has 15 amino acids. As DNA, the CDR3 is TGTGCCAGCAGAATAAACCGGGAGACCAAAAACATTCAGTACTTC. Protein product: CASRINRETKNIQYF.

The gene calls are TRBV5-1 and TRBJ2-1; D perhaps matches TRBD1 (6 bases). With 5 bases removed from V and 0 bases from J, the gap between germline ends came to 21 bases. CDR3 length: 18 amino acids. Germline CDR1 is SGHRS and CDR2 is YFSETQ. The CDR3 reads CASSGFSGHPSSYNEQFF. The CDR3 DNA is TGCGCCAGCAGTGGGTTTTCGGGACACCCGAGCTCCTACAATGAGCAGTTCTTC.

This chain links TRBV6-1 with TRBJ1-1; the D gene is possibly TRBD1 (6 bases). Germline V CDR1 and CDR2: MNHNS, SASEGT. The CDR3 consists of 14 residues. The V end was cut by 5 bases, the J end by 2 bases, with 12 bases between. The CDR3 region has the DNA TGTGCCAGCAGTCGACGACAGGTTAACACTGAAGCTTTCTTT. Residues: CASSRRQVNTEAFF.

The genes are TRBV23-1 and TRBJ2-1; 7 bases line up with TRBD2. TRBV23-1 is known as an ORF, though its function is uncertain. Trimming removed 3 bases from V and 13 bases from J; junction bases left unmatched: 12. The CDR3 is 14 amino acids. CDR3 loop: CASSHTGRGRIQFF. The CDR3 DNA reads as TGCGCCAGCAGTCATACGGGGCGCGGGAGAATCCAGTTCTTC.

The gene calls are TRBV6-1 and TRBJ2-7, with D possibly TRBD1 on 6 matching bases. Germline V CDR1 and CDR2: MNHNS, SASEGT. The CDR3 is 15 amino acids. Trimming removed 6 bases from V and 3 bases from J, with 18 bases in between. This chain's CDR3 is CASRPVGQNLYEQYF. As DNA, the CDR3 is TGTGCCAGCAGGCCTGTCGGACAGAATCTCTACGAGCAGTACTTC.

This chain joins TRBV7-8 and TRBJ1-4, with no clear D. There are 15 residues in the CDR3. Trimming took 1 base from V and 0 from J, leaving 6 bases between them. Germline V gene sequence: CDR1 SGHVS, CDR2 FQNEAQ. For the CDR3, the DNA is TGTGCCAGCAGCTTAGTAAGCACAACTAATGAAAAACTGTTTTTT. This codes for CASSLVSTTNEKLFF.

Regarding this clone: At one end the junction does not follow the germline gene, possibly because of a read error. The rearrangement joins TRBV7-9 to TRBJ1-2, with D perhaps matching TRBD1 (5 bases). CDR1 SEHNR and CDR2 FQNEAQ come from the germline V gene (reference sequence). The CDR3 is 17 amino acids. The CDR3 DNA is TGTTCCAGCAGCTTAGTTCCCGTAGGGGCTTTCGGCTATGGCTACACCTTC. This codes for CSSSLVPVGAFGYGYTF.